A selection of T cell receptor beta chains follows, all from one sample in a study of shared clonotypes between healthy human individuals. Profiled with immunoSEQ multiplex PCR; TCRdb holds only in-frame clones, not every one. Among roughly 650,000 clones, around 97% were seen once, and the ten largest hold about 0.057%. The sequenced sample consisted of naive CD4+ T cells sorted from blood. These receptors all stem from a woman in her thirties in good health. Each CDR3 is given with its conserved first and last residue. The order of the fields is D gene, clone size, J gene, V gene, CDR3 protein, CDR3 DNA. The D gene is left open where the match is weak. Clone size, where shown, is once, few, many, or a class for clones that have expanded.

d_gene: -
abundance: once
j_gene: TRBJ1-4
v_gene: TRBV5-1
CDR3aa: CASSLGAQSSNEKLFF
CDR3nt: TGCGCCAGCAGCTTAGGGGCCCAGAGCTCGAATGAAAAACTGTTTTTT

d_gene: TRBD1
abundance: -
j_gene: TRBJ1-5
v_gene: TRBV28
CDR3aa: CASSRDRGGNQPQHF
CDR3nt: TGTGCCAGCAGTCGAGACAGGGGGGGAAATCAGCCCCAGCATTTT

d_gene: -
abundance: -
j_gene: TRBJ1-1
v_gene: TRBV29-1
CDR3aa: CSPMEHMNTEAFF
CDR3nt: TGCAGCCCGATGGAACATATGAACACTGAAGCTTTCTTT

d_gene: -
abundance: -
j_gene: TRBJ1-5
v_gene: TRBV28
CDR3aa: CASSLQHPGLGNQPQHF
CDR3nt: TGTGCCAGCAGTTTACAGCACCCGGGGTTGGGCAATCAGCCCCAGCATTTT

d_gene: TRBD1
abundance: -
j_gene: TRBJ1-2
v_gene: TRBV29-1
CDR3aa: CSAWGQTNYGYTF
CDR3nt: TGCAGCGCCTGGGGACAGACTAACTATGGCTACACCTTC

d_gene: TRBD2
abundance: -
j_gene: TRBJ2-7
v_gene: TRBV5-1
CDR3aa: CASNRTSGPYEQYF
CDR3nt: TGCGCCAGCAACCGGACTAGCGGACCCTACGAGCAGTACTTC

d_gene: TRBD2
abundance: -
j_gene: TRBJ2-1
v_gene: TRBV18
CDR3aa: CASTTGLADNEQFF
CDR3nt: TGTGCCAGCACTACGGGACTAGCGGACAATGAGCAGTTCTTC

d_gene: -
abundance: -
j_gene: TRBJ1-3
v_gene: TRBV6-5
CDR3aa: CASGGNSGNTIYF
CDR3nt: TGTGCCAGCGGGGGAAACTCTGGAAACACCATATATTTT

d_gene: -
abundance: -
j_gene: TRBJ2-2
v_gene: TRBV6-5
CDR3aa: CASSSGLNTGELFF
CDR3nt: TGTGCCAGCAGTTCCGGGTTGAACACCGGGGAGCTGTTTTTT

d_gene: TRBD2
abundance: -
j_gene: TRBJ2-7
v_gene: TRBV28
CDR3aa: CASSTPGLAGVLSSYEQYF
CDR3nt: TGTGCCAGCAGTACGCCGGGACTAGCGGGAGTCTTAAGCTCCTACGAGCAGTACTTC

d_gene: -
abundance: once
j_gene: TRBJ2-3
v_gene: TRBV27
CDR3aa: CASSFSMDKVTDTQYF
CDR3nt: TGTGCCAGCAGTTTTTCCATGGACAAAGTCACAGATACGCAGTATTTT

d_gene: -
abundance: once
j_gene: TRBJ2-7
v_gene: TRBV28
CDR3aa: CASSRAVTPDYEQYF
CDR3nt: TGTGCCAGCAGTAGAGCCGTTACCCCTGACTACGAGCAGTACTTC

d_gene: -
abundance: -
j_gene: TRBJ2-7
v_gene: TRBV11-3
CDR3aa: CASSLGRGSAYEQYF
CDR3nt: TGTGCCAGCAGCTTAGGGAGGGGATCGGCCTACGAGCAGTACTTC

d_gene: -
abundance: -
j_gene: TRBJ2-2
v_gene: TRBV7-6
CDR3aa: CASSLEGEVPGELFF
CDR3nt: TGTGCCAGCAGCTTAGAGGGGGAGGTCCCCGGGGAGCTGTTTTTT

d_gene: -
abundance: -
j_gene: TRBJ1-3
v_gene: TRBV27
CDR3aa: CASSPQQAGNTIYF
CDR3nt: TGTGCCAGCAGTCCCCAACAGGCTGGAAACACCATATATTTT

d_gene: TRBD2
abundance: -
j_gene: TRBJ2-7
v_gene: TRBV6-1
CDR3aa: CASRAGGGSSYEQYF
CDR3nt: TGTGCCAGCAGAGCGGGAGGGGGGAGCTCCTACGAGCAGTACTTC

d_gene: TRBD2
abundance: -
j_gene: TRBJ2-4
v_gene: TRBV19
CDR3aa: CASSKPTSGSIRWGNIQYF
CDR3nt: TGTGCCAGTAGTAAACCGACTAGCGGGAGTATCCGATGGGGAAACATTCAGTACTTC

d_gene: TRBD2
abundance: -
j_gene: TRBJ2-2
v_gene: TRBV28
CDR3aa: CASGLAGNTGELFF
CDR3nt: TGTGCCAGCGGACTAGCGGGGAACACCGGGGAGCTGTTTTTT

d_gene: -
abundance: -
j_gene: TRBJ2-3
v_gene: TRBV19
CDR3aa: CASSINGATDTQYF
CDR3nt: TGTGCCAGTAGTATAAACGGAGCCACAGATACGCAGTATTTT

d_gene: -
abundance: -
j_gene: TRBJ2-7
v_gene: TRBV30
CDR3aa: CAWDTSYEQYF
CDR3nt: TGTGCTTGGGACACGTCCTACGAGCAGTACTTC

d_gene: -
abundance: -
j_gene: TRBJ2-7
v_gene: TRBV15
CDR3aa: CATSRDFSYEQYF
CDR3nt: TGTGCCACCAGCAGAGACTTTTCCTACGAGCAGTACTTC

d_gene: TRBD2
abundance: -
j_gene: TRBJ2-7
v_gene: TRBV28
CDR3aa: CASSFGGRAGEQYF
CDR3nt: TGTGCCAGCAGTTTTGGCGGGAGGGCCGGGGAGCAGTACTTC

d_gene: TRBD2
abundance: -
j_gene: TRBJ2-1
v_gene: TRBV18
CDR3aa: CASSLAGGHNEQFF
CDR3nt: TGTGCCAGCTCATTAGCGGGAGGCCACAATGAGCAGTTCTTC

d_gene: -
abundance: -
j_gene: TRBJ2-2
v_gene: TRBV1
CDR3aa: CTSSRWDSENGELFF
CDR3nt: TGCACCAGCAGCCGCTGGGACAGCGAGAACGGGGAGCTGTTTTTT

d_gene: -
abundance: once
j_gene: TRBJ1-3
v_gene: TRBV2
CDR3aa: CASSTTGDYSGNTIYF
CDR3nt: TGTGCCAGCAGTACAACCGGGGATTACTCTGGAAACACCATATATTTT

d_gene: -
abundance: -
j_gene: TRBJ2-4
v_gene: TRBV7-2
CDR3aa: CASSLRGAKNIQYF
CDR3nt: TGTGCCAGCAGCTTACGAGGGGCCAAAAACATTCAGTACTTC

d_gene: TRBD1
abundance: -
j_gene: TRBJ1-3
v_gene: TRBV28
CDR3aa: CASWTGTGNTIYF
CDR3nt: TGTGCCAGCTGGACAGGGACTGGAAACACCATATATTTT

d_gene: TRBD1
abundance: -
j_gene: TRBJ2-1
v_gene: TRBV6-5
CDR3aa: CASNTRQGYNEQFF
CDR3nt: TGTGCCAGCAACACACGACAGGGGTACAATGAGCAGTTCTTC

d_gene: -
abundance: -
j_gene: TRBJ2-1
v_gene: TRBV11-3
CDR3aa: CASSLGGAVNEQFF
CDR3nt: TGTGCCAGCAGCTTAGGGGGTGCAGTCAATGAGCAGTTCTTC

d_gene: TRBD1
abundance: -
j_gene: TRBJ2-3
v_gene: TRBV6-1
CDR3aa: CASSASGTGGDTQYF
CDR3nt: TGTGCCAGCAGTGCCTCCGGGACAGGGGGGGATACGCAGTATTTT

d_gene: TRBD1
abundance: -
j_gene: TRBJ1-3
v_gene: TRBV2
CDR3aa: CASIMDRVFGNTIYF
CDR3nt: TGTGCCAGCATTATGGACAGGGTCTTTGGAAACACCATATATTTT

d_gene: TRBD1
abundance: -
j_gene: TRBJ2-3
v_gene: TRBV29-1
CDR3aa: CSVKTGVYGTQYF
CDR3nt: TGCAGCGTTAAGACAGGGGTTTATGGTACGCAGTATTTT

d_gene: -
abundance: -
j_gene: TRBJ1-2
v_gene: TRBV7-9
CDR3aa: CASSLELGVFLNYGYTF
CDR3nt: TGTGCCAGCAGCTTAGAATTAGGGGTCTTTCTAAACTATGGCTACACCTTC

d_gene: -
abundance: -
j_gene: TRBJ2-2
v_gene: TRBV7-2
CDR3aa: CASSLAYSATAGELFF
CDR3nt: TGTGCCAGCAGCTTAGCATATTCGGCTACAGCCGGGGAGCTGTTTTTT